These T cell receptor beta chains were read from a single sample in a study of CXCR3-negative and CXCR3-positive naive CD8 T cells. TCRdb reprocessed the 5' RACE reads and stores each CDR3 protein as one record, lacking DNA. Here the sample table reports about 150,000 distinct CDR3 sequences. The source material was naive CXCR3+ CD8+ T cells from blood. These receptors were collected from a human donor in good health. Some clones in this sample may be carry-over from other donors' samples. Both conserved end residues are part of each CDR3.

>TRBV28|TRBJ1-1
CASSLSVIRTEAFF
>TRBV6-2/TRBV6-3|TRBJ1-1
CASSQVDTEAFF
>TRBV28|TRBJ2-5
CASSPNDRGPTQETQYF
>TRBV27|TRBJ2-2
CASSINTGELFF
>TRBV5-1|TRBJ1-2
CASSWGTGVNYGYTF
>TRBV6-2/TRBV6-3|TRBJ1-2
CASSDRVRTQRNYGYTF
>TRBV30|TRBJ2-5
CAWSVYSEETQYF
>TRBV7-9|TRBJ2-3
CASSERPPGLGQYF
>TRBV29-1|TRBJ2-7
CSVEGTGESYEQYF
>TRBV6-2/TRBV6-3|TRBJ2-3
CASSYVGRTDTQYF
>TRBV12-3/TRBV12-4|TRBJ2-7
CASSTGGLGEQYF
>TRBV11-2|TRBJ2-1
CASSLATLAGVSSSYNEQFF
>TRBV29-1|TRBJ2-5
CSVEGPLGDRVRETQYF
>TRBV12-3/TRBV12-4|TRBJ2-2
CASPGLAGEAAGELFF
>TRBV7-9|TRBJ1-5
CASSQAGGLNQPQHF
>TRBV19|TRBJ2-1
CASSIASGRVNEQFF
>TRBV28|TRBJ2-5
CASSLPRELQETQYF
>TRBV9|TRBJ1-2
CASSDPGDSRPQRSKGGYTF
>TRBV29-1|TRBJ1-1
CSVEGVGTEAFF
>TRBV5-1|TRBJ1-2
CASSLQTPGNYGYTF
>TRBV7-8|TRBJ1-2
CASSLHSGTLADYNYGYTF